These T cell receptor beta chains were read from a single sample in a study of blood T cells in healthy people across ages. MiXCR was run by TCRdb on the 5' RACE reads, yielding one entry per CDR3 protein. The sample records about 640,000 distinct CDR3 sequences, around three fifths being singletons. The sequencing input was blood. The receptors were sampled from a man aged 60 to 69 in good health. CDR3s include the opening cysteine and the closing phenylalanine or tryptophan. The D gene is left open where the match is weak. Size is stated for part of the rows, as once, few or many counts, or as a class when the clone is expanded.

j_gene	v_gene	d_gene	abundance	CDR3aa	CDR3nt
TRBJ2-7	TRBV15	TRBD2	once	CATSRDPLAVYYEQYF	TGTGCCACCAGCAGAGATCCGCTAGCGGTGTACTACGAGCAGTACTTC
TRBJ1-4	TRBV5-5	-	-	CASSPWISEKLFF	TGTGCCAGCAGTCCGTGGATCTCCGAAAAACTGTTTTTT
TRBJ2-3	TRBV4-1	-	-	CASSQEVLKDAQYF	TGCGCCAGCAGCCAAGAGGTATTGAAAGATGCGCAGTATTTT
TRBJ2-7	TRBV29-1	TRBD2	-	CSVGGGGLGIPLYEQYF	TGCAGCGTTGGCGGGGGGGGATTGGGCATCCCCCTCTACGAGCAGTACTTC
TRBJ2-5	TRBV4-2	-	few	CASSQDSGGLETQYF	TGTGCCAGCAGCCAAGATTCAGGGGGGCTTGAGACCCAGTACTTC
TRBJ2-1	TRBV20-1	TRBD2	-	CSASPGLANSDNEQFF	TGCAGTGCTAGCCCGGGACTAGCTAATTCCGACAATGAGCAGTTCTTC
TRBJ2-1	TRBV19	-	few	CASSIDQGGEQFF	TGTGCCAGTAGTATAGATCAGGGCGGTGAGCAGTTCTTC
TRBJ2-2	TRBV9	TRBD1	-	CASSVVPLDRAAGELFF	TGTGCCAGCAGCGTAGTCCCGCTTGACAGGGCGGCCGGGGAGCTGTTTTTT
TRBJ2-4	TRBV10-2	-	-	CASSLGPNIQYF	TGCGCCAGCAGTTTGGGGCCAAACATTCAGTACTTC
TRBJ2-4	TRBV3-1	-	-	CASSPGRAKNIQYF	TGTGCCAGCAGCCCAGGGAGGGCCAAAAACATTCAGTACTTC
TRBJ1-2	TRBV29-1	-	-	CSVRRQGGDGYTF	TGCAGCGTCCGAAGACAAGGGGGAGATGGCTACACCTTC
TRBJ2-3	TRBV29-1	TRBD2	few	CSVGSSGSSDTQYF	TGCAGCGTGGGGTCTAGCGGTTCTTCAGATACGCAGTATTTT
TRBJ2-7	TRBV5-1	-	-	CASSLVGHYEQYF	TGCGCCAGCAGCTTGGTTGGCCACTACGAGCAGTACTTC
TRBJ2-7	TRBV5-6	-	once	CTSSSLTGSSYEQYF	TGTACCAGCAGCTCACTAACCGGCAGCTCCTACGAGCAGTACTTC
TRBJ2-3	TRBV29-1	TRBD2	-	CSVVRLATDTQYF	TGCAGCGTTGTCCGACTAGCGACAGATACGCAGTATTTT